The 27 T cell receptor beta chains reported below all come from one sample, sequenced in a study of cytomegalovirus exposure and HLA in healthy donors. The PCR contained 60 Vbeta and 13 Jbeta primers. Using immunoSEQ multiplex PCR, the repertoire was profiled, and TCRdb retains in-frame clones only, with some absent. The sample has 140,000 to 150,000 clones; 70% to 85% are singletons. Sequenced material: PBMCs. The receptors stem from a woman aged 55-75 years in good health and CMV-seropositive.

The chain recombines TRBV30 with TRBJ2-3; D unresolved. The ends were cut back, 5 bases at V and 3 bases at J, with 9 bases in the middle. Germline V gives CDR1 GTSNPN, CDR2 SVGIG (reference sequence). The CDR3 has 12 residues. In DNA form, the CDR3 reads TGTGCCTGGGACAAGCAAACAGATACGCAGTATTTT. Protein: CAWDKQTDTQYF.

This clone appeared once. This rearrangement joins TRBV30 to TRBJ1-1; perhaps TRBD1 as D (5 bases). The CDR3 has 17 residues. CDR1 and CDR2 (germline): GTSNPN, SVGIG (reference sequence). Trimming removed 4 bases at V and 0 bases at J, with 21 bases between. CDR3 residues: CAWKRGGRKFLNTEAFF. In nucleotides, the CDR3 is TGTGCCTGGAAGAGGGGAGGCAGAAAGTTTTTGAACACTGAAGCTTTCTTT.

V usage is TRBV18 and J usage is TRBJ2-1, with 7 bases aligning to TRBD1. The CDR3 totals 16 residues. The V and J ends lost 3 bases and 6 bases, in that order; junction bases with no gene match: 11. CDR1 is KGHSH, CDR2 LQKENI, per germline. CDR3 nucleotide sequence: TGTGCCAGCTCACCGTCGGGACAGAATCCTCCCAATGAGCAGTTCTTC. Protein sequence: CASSPSGQNPPNEQFF. Filled out from reference TRBV18 and TRBJ2-1, the complete variable domain reads NAGVMQNPRHLVRRRGQEARLRCSPMKGHSHVYWYRQLPEEGLKFMVYLQKENIIDESGMPKERFSAEFPKEGPSILRIQQVVRGDSAAYFCASSPSGQNPPNEQFFGPGTRLTVL.

This chain connects TRBV6-5 to TRBJ2-1; weak D call: TRBD2 (6 bases). The CDR3 is 13 amino acids. From germline, CDR1 is MNHEY and CDR2 SVGAGI. The V end was cut by 8 bases, the J end by 4 bases, with 12 bases between. CDR3 residues: CASRSSAYNEQFF. The CDR3 bases are TGTGCCAGCCGCTCTAGCGCTTACAATGAGCAGTTCTTC.

The rearrangement uses TRBV4-2 and TRBJ2-1; TRBD1 matches at 9 bases. The CDR3 spans 15 residues. Germline lookup yields CDR1 LGHNA and CDR2 YNFKEQ. Trimming at V came to 4 bases and at J to 8 bases, leaving 9 bases not matched to a gene. CDR3: CASSPGTGRGDEQFF. As DNA, the CDR3 is TGTGCCAGCAGCCCCGGGACAGGGAGAGGGGATGAGCAGTTCTTC.

This sequence joins TRBV4-1 and TRBJ2-1, with 12 positions matching TRBD2. Unmatched junction bases numbered 14, after V lost 1 base and J lost 4 bases. CDR1 and CDR2 (germline): MGHRA, YSYEKL. The CDR3 spans 20 residues. The CDR3 nucleotides are TGCGCCAGCAGCCAAGTATCCCCGACTAGCGGGAGCCTTAATTACAATGAGCAGTTCTTC. Translated, it gives CASSQVSPTSGSLNYNEQFF.

The table lists this clone with a count of one. The chain combines TRBV4-3 with TRBJ2-7, with TRBD2 matching 13 bases. CDR3 length: 15 amino acids. CDR1 and CDR2 from the germline V gene are LGHNA and YSLEER. V dropped 4 bases and J dropped 1; count of bases not matched to a gene: 1. CDR3 in DNA: TGCGCCAGCAGCCGGACTAGCGGGAGTTCCTACGAGCAGTACTTC. It encodes CASSRTSGSSYEQYF.

The genes are TRBV4-1 and TRBJ2-7; TRBD1 is a possible D gene (6 bases). Germline loops: CDR1 MGHRA, CDR2 YSYEKL. V was shortened by 4 bases and J by 7 bases, with 20 bases between the two germline ends. CDR3 length: 15 amino acids. CDR3 sequence reads: CASSRLRDTGREQYF. The CDR3 DNA is TGCGCCAGCAGCCGACTCCGGGACACTGGTCGGGAGCAGTACTTC.

In this sample, this clone turned up once. J is TRBJ2-7 and V is TRBV7-6; 7 nucleotides align to TRBD2. This CDR3 region has 13 residues. V lost 4 bases and J lost 2; bases outside the gene matches: 2. Germline assignment: CDR1 SGHVS and CDR2 FNYEAQ. The CDR3 is CASSSGLAYEQYF. CDR3 coding DNA: TGTGCCAGCAGCTCAGGACTAGCCTACGAGCAGTACTTC.

The gene calls are TRBV7-2 and TRBJ2-1; 7 bases are shared with TRBD1. V was pared by 3 bases and J by 9 bases, with 11 bases of the junction left unmatched. The CDR3 contains 15 residues. Germline CDR1 and CDR2: SGHTA and FQGNSA. DNA for the CDR3: TGTGCCAGCAGCTTCGGACCAGGGGGTGTTCCTGAGCAGTTCTTC. Encoded protein: CASSFGPGGVPEQFF.

V gene TRBV1 combines with J gene TRBJ2-7; TRBD2 is the table's D call, not checked against the DNA. TRBV1 is an annotated pseudogene. The CDR3 spans 14 residues. CDR3 sequence reads: CTSSQGLVVYEQYF. In DNA, the CDR3 is TGCACCAGCAGCCAAGGACTAGTCGTCTACGAGCAGTACTTC.

The CDR3 bases are TGCGCCAGCAGCCAAGAAACTCGCCCCGGGGAGCTGTTTTTT. The encoded protein is CASSQETRPGELFF. The J gene is TRBJ2-2, the V gene TRBV4-1; D is unclear. Germline values: CDR1 MGHRA, CDR2 YSYEKL. The CDR3 sequence is 14 residues long. Trimming removed 0 bases at V and 6 bases at J, with 8 bases between.

The chain recombines TRBV28 with TRBJ1-4; 8 bases fit TRBD1. The J segment lost 4 bases and the V segment lost 5 bases, leaving 6 bases of the junction unmatched. CDR3 length: 15 amino acids. Germline CDR1 MDHEN, CDR2 SYDVKM. The CDR3 region is CASSTDRGYNEKLFF. The CDR3 DNA reads as TGTGCCAGCAGTACTGACAGGGGTTATAATGAAAAACTGTTTTTT. The complete variable domain, with remaining parts taken from reference TRBV28 and TRBJ1-4, reads DVKVTQSSRYLVKRTGEKVFLECVQDMDHENMFWYRQDPGLGLRLIYFSYDVKMKEKGDIPEGYSVSREKKERFSLILESASTNQTSMYLCASSTDRGYNEKLFFGSGTQLSVL.

The chain joins TRBV4-1 to TRBJ2-3; D gene ambiguous. Germline-derived CDR1 and CDR2 are MGHRA and YSYEKL. Trimming removed 1 base from V and 7 bases from J, with 12 bases in between. This CDR3 spans 14 amino acids. CDR3 DNA: TGCGCCAGCAGCCAAGGTCTACTTGCGAATACGCAGTATTTT. Protein sequence: CASSQGLLANTQYF.

This clone was seen only a few times. The J gene is TRBJ2-1, the V gene TRBV20-1; no clear D gene. The CDR3 extends over 11 amino acids. The V end lost 6 bases, the J end lost 4 bases, and 7 bases lay between the germline ends. Germline V gives CDR1 DFQATT, CDR2 SNEGSKA (reference sequence). This chain's CDR3 is CSAFVYNEQFF. The CDR3 bases are TGCAGTGCCTTCGTATACAATGAGCAGTTCTTC.

This rearrangement joins TRBV6-1 to TRBJ2-5; 11 bases are shared with TRBD2. Trimming removed 4 bases from V and 5 bases from J; junction bases left unmatched: 9. The CDR3 is 16 amino acids. The germline V gene encodes CDR1 MNHNS and CDR2 SASEGT. The CDR3 reads CASSALSGGGWETQYF. For the CDR3, the DNA is TGTGCCAGCAGTGCCCTTAGCGGGGGGGGGTGGGAGACCCAGTACTTC.

The V call is TRBV6-4, the J call TRBJ2-5; no definite D call. CDR1 is MRHNA, CDR2 SNTAGT, per germline. V lost 7 bases, J lost 3 bases, and 18 bases lay in between. CDR3 size: 15 residues. CDR3 nucleotide sequence: TGTGCCAGCATTTTGCCCTGGTCAGGCGAAGAGACCCAGTACTTC. It translates to CASILPWSGEETQYF.

The V and J genes are TRBV5-4 and TRBJ2-7; D may be TRBD2 (5 bases). CDR3 size: 11 residues. V was pared by 4 bases and J by 3 bases, with 5 bases between. Germline V CDR1 and CDR2: SGHNT, YYREEE (reference sequence). CDR3 loop: CASSRDYEQYF. CDR3 nucleotide sequence: TGTGCCAGCAGCCGGGACTACGAGCAGTACTTC.

The chain carries TRBV2 and TRBJ2-5; 8 nucleotides line up with TRBD1. Gene TRBJ2-7 matches the end of the DNA better, so the J call may be wrong. The CDR3 is 14 residues long. Germline CDR1 reads SNHLY; CDR2 reads FYNNEI. DNA of the CDR3: TGTGCCAGCAGTAGGGGACAGGTTTCCTACGAGCAGTACTTC. Protein: CASSRGQVSYEQYF.

This chain connects TRBV5-1 to TRBJ2-7; TRBD1 matches 7 bases. V was pared by 3 bases and J by 3 bases, with 3 bases of the junction left unmatched. Per the germline V gene, CDR1 is SGHRS and CDR2 is YFSETQ. The CDR3 covers 13 residues. CDR3 in amino acids: CASSSWTGYEQYF. Here the CDR3 DNA reads TGCGCCAGCAGCTCCTGGACAGGCTACGAGCAGTACTTC.

The table lists this clone with a count of one. The chain links TRBV7-9 to TRBJ2-3, with 10 bases identical to TRBD2. V shed 5 bases, J shed 4 bases, and the junction held 9 bases outside the gene matches. This CDR3 is 16 amino acids long. Germline V gene sequence: CDR1 SEHNR, CDR2 FQNEAQ (reference sequence). The CDR3 protein is CASSLLSGGISDTQYF. DNA of the CDR3: TGTGCCAGCAGCCTCCTTAGCGGGGGGATTTCAGATACGCAGTATTTT.

This chain links TRBV7-2 with TRBJ1-2, with 9 bases fitting TRBD1. From germline, CDR1 is SGHTA and CDR2 FQGNSA. The CDR3 is made up of 15 amino acids. The trim removed 5 bases at V and 4 bases at J, leaving 8 bases unmatched. CDR3 protein: CASSARDRDSYGYTF. CDR3 in DNA: TGTGCCAGCAGCGCCCGGGACAGGGACTCCTATGGCTACACCTTC.

The CDR3 sequence is CASSLSSSYNEQFF. The CDR3 DNA follows: TGTGCCAGCAGCTTGAGTTCCTCCTACAATGAGCAGTTCTTC. The J gene is TRBJ2-1, the V gene TRBV7-3; D unclear. Germline assignment: CDR1 SGHTA and CDR2 FQGTGA. Trimming cost V 3 bases and J 0 bases, with 6 bases left between them. CDR3 length: 14 amino acids.

This clone turned up a few times. The J gene is TRBJ2-1, the V gene TRBV7-9; 8 bases fit TRBD2. The V and J ends lost 4 bases and 4 bases, in that order; junction bases with no gene match: 6. Germline V CDR1 and CDR2: SEHNR, FQNEAQ (reference sequence). The CDR3 is 15 residues long. Here the CDR3 reads CASSYTSGRYNEQFF. The CDR3 bases are TGTGCCAGCAGCTACACTAGCGGCAGGTACAATGAGCAGTTCTTC.

This chain links TRBV5-1 with TRBJ2-5; 16 positions match TRBD2. Trimming cost V 4 bases and J 2 bases; bases outside gene matches: 8. Germline V gene lookup returns CDR1 SGHRS and CDR2 YFSETQ. There are 18 residues in the CDR3. The CDR3 nucleotides read TGCGCCAGCAGCGGGGGACTAGCGGGAGGGCCGGGGCAAGAGACCCAGTACTTC. Protein: CASSGGLAGGPGQETQYF.

This sequence joins TRBV9 and TRBJ2-1; the match to TRBD2 covers 7 bases. The germline V gene encodes CDR1 SGDLS and CDR2 YYNGEE. V dropped 4 bases and J dropped 2; count of bases not matched to a gene: 0. This CDR3 spans 13 amino acids. In DNA, the CDR3 is TGTGCCAGCAGCAGCGGGGCCTACAATGAGCAGTTCTTC. Translating gives CASSSGAYNEQFF.

This clone occurred a few times. J is TRBJ1-4 and V is TRBV2, with 9 bases that match TRBD1. V dropped 6 bases and J dropped 6; count of bases not matched to a gene: 8. The CDR3 runs 15 residues. CDR1 SNHLY and CDR2 FYNNEI come from the germline V gene. In nucleotides, the CDR3 is TGTGCCAGCAGGGACAGGGGTGCCAGGGATGAAAAACTGTTTTTT. Amino acid sequence: CASRDRGARDEKLFF. Full variable domain (rest looked up from reference TRBV2 and TRBJ1-4): EPEVTQTPSHQVTQMGQEVILRCVPISNHLYFYWYRQILGQKVEFLVSFYNNEISEKSEIFDDQFSVERPDGSNFTLKIRSTKLEDSAMYFCASRDRGARDEKLFFGSGTQLSVL.